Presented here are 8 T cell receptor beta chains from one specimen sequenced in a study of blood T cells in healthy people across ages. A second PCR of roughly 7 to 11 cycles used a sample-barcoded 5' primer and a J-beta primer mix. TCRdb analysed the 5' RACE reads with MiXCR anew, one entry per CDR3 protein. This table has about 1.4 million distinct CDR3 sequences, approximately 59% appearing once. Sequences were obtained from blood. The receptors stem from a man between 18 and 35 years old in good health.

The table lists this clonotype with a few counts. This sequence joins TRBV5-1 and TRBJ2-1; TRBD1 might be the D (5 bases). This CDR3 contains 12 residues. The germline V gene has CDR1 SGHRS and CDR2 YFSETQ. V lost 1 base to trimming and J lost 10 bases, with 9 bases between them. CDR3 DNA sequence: TGCGCCAGCAGCTTGTCCCAGGGAGAGCAGTTCTTC. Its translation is CASSLSQGEQFF.

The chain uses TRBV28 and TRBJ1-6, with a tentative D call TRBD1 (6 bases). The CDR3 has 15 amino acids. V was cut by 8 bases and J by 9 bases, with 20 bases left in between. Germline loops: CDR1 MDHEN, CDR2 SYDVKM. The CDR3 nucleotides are TGTGCCAGCTTAGACCATACAGGGAGCGGTTCACCCCTCCACTTT. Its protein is CASLDHTGSGSPLHF.

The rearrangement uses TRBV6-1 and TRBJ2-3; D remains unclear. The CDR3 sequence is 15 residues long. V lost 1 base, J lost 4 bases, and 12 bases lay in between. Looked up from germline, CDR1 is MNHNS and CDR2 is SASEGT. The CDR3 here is CASSEEVTPSDTQYF. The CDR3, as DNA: TGTGCCAGCAGTGAAGAAGTAACCCCTTCAGATACGCAGTATTTT.

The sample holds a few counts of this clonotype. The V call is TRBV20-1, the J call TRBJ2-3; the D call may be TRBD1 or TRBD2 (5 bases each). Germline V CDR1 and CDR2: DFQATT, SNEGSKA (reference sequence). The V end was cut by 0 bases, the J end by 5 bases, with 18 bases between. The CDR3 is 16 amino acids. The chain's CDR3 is CSARDNGAGWGDTQYF. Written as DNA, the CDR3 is TGCAGTGCTAGAGATAACGGGGCAGGGTGGGGAGATACGCAGTATTTT.

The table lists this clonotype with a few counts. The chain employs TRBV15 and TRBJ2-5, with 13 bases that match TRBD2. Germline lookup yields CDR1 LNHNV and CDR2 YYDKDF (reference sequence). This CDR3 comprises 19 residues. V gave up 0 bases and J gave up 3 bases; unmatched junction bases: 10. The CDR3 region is CATSRDGALAGGPEETQYF. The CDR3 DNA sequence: TGTGCCACCAGCAGAGATGGGGCACTAGCGGGGGGGCCTGAAGAGACCCAGTACTTC.

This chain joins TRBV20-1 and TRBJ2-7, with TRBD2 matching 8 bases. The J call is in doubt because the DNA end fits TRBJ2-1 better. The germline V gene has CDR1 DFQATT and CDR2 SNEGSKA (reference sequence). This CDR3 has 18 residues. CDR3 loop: CSARDPGFGGGPRDEQFF. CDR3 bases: TGCAGTGCTAGAGACCCCGGATTCGGCGGGGGGCCTAGAGATGAGCAGTTCTTC.

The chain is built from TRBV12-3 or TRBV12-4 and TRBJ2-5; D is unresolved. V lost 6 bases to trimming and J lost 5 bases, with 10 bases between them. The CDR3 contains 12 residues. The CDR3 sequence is CASRHGWETQYF. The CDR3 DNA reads TGTGCCAGCAGGCACGGTTGGGAGACCCAGTACTTC.

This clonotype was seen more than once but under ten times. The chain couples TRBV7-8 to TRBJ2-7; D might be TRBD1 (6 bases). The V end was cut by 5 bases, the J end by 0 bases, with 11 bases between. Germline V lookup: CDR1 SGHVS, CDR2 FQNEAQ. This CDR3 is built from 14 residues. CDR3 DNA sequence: TGTGCCAGCAGCACAACAGGGATCTCCTACGAGCAGTACTTC. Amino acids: CASSTTGISYEQYF.